One sample yielded the 27 T cell receptor beta chains listed below, sequenced in a study of regulatory T cells in long-lasting Graves disease. In building TCR beta libraries, iRepertoire HTBI primers were used together with Arm-PCR of CDR3 regions. TCRdb independently ran MiXCR on the multiplex PCR reads; one entry per CDR3 protein. The repertoire holds more than 300,000 distinct CDR3 sequences, roughly 12% seen once, with 18% in the top ten. As to time point: newly diagnosed GD, antithyroid drugs for less than 3 months. The TCR library used RNA extracted from PBMCs. A further study also used this sample, focusing on T cells in Graves' hyperthyroidism and ophthalmopathy.

The sequenced sample was peripheral blood mononuclear cells (PBMCs), obtained at new diagnosis, from a patient treated with antithyroid drugs. The receptors shown here come from a woman aged 18-30 years with Graves disease.

This rearrangement joins TRBV4-3 to TRBJ2-2; the match to TRBD2 covers 8 bases. V lost 4 bases to trimming and J lost 7 bases; unmatched junction nucleotides: 14. The CDR3 runs 17 residues. Germline assignment: CDR1 LGHNA and CDR2 YSLEER. This chain's CDR3 is CASSRGLLSGGIGELFF. In nucleotides, the CDR3 is TGCGCCAGCAGCCGGGGCCTGCTCAGCGGGGGTATCGGGGAGCTGTTTTTT.

As for this clonotype: One end of the junction fails to match germline, which may point to a read error. The V and J genes are TRBV5-1 and TRBJ2-2, with a possible D match to TRBD2 (5 bases). This CDR3 spans 15 amino acids. Germline CDR1 reads SGHRS; CDR2 reads YFSETQ. CDR3 in amino acids: CASSQTPSNTGELIF. CDR3 DNA: TGCGCCAGCAGCCAGACCCCCTCTAACACCGGGGAGCTGATTTTT.

This clonotype was seen more than once but under ten times. The chain recombines TRBV5-1 with TRBJ2-3; 12 bases are a match to TRBD2. Germline V CDR1 and CDR2: SGHRS, YFSETQ. The V segment lost 1 base and the J segment 6 bases; nucleotides outside the gene matches: 3. The CDR3 extends over 15 amino acids. CDR3 sequence reads: CASSLHTSGGDTQYF. The DNA of the CDR3 is TGCGCCAGCAGCTTGCATACTAGCGGGGGGGATACGCAGTATTTT.

This clonotype was observed a few times. The chain joins TRBV27 to TRBJ2-7; D could derive from TRBD1 or TRBD2 (6 bases each). Germline V CDR1 and CDR2: MNHEY, SMNVEV (reference sequence). This CDR3 spans 14 amino acids. Trimming stripped 3 bases from V and 5 bases from J, with 14 bases between. CDR3 bases: TGTGCCAGCAGTTTGGGCCTAGGGGGGAACGAGCAGTACTTC. Translating it yields CASSLGLGGNEQYF.

This clonotype was counted many times. The chain carries TRBV6-2 or TRBV6-3 and TRBJ2-3; D remains unclear. This CDR3 is 14 amino acids long. CDR1 is MNHEY and CDR2 is SVGEGT in the germline V gene. The V end lost 6 bases, the J end lost 2 bases, and 12 bases lay between the germline ends. Here the CDR3 reads CASRPRVNTDTQYF. CDR3 in DNA: TGTGCCAGCAGACCCCGGGTCAACACAGATACGCAGTATTTT.

This chain connects TRBV16 to TRBJ2-5, with D possibly TRBD2 on 5 matching bases. This CDR3 spans 12 amino acids. Germline loops: CDR1 KGHSY, CDR2 FQNENV. Trimming left V 4 bases short and J 4 bases short, with 7 bases between. The CDR3 spells CASSRLAETQYF. CDR3 sequence (DNA): TGTGCCAGCAGCCGGCTAGCAGAGACCCAGTACTTC.

This clonotype was seen a handful of times. The genes are TRBV6-2 or TRBV6-3 and TRBJ1-2, with a tentative D call TRBD1 (5 bases). There are 15 residues in the CDR3. Germline CDR1 is MNHEY and CDR2 is SVGEGT. The V and J ends lost 6 bases and 8 bases respectively, with 22 bases between them. For the CDR3, the DNA is TGTGCCAGCAGCTCAATCGGGACGTACCTTCGGGGCTACACCTTC. Translating gives CASSSIGTYLRGYTF.

This clonotype was seen a few times. An end of the junction differs from the germline gene, which may be a read error. V and J are TRBV7-2 and TRBJ1-4; D is possibly TRBD1 (5 bases). CDR1 is SGHTA and CDR2 is FQGNSA in the germline V gene. This CDR3 comprises 14 residues. CDR3 protein: CASSRQRTNEELFF. In DNA, the CDR3 is TGTGCCAGCAGCCGACAGAGAACTAATGAAGAACTGTTTTTT.

This chain connects TRBV19 to TRBJ2-7, with TRBD1 matching over 7 bases. The CDR3 consists of 12 residues. Germline loops: CDR1 LNHDA, CDR2 SQIVND (reference sequence). The V and J ends lost 4 bases and 5 bases, in that order; junction bases with no gene match: 2. CDR3 protein: CASSKTGHEQYF. The DNA for the CDR3 is TGTGCCAGTAGTAAGACAGGGCACGAGCAGTACTTC.

This clonotype was recorded at least ten times. The DNA of the CDR3 is TGTGCCAGCAGCGAAAGCGGGAGCTTAACCTACAATGAGCAGTTCTTC. As protein: CASSESGSLTYNEQFF. The J gene is TRBJ2-1, the V gene TRBV13, with 8 positions matching TRBD2. V lost 5 bases and J lost 2; bases outside the gene matches: 8. The CDR3 runs to 16 residues. In germline, CDR1 is PRHDT, CDR2 FYEKMQ (reference sequence).

This clonotype occurred many times. J is TRBJ2-1 and V is TRBV2, with D tentatively TRBD2 (6 bases). Germline CDR1 reads SNHLY; CDR2 reads FYNNEI. V was shortened by 6 bases and J by 2 bases, with 23 bases between the two germline ends. The CDR3 runs to 18 residues. The CDR3 protein is CASSSSLGGTPPYNEQFF. The CDR3 DNA sequence: TGTGCCAGCAGCTCCTCCCTTGGGGGGACTCCCCCCTACAATGAGCAGTTCTTC.

This clonotype was observed at least ten times. The gene calls are TRBV7-9 and TRBJ2-7, with D unclear. The germline gives CDR1 SEHNR, CDR2 FQNEAQ (reference sequence). V lost 1 base, J lost 7 bases, and 8 bases lay in between. CDR3 length: 12 residues. The CDR3 sequence: CASSLGLGEQYF. For the CDR3, the DNA is TGTGCCAGCAGCTTAGGGCTGGGGGAGCAGTACTTC.

This clonotype was counted ten times or more. This chain joins TRBV28 and TRBJ2-6; D possibly corresponds to TRBD1 (6 bases). The CDR3 has 16 residues. The germline V and J ends were trimmed by 4 bases and 2 bases, with 12 bases remaining between them. Germline V gene sequence: CDR1 MDHEN, CDR2 SYDVKM. CDR3 loop: CASSSRGGTGANVLTF. In DNA, the CDR3 is TGTGCCAGCAGTTCCAGGGGTGGGACTGGGGCCAACGTCCTGACTTTC.

This clonotype was recorded at least ten times. V is TRBV27 and J is TRBJ2-5, with 7 bases matching TRBD1. CDR3 length: 14 amino acids. Per the germline V gene, CDR1 is MNHEY and CDR2 is SMNVEV (reference sequence). V was pared by 5 bases and J by 5 bases, with 8 bases of the junction left unmatched. CDR3 amino acids: CASSQTGARETQYF. CDR3 in DNA: TGTGCCAGCAGTCAAACAGGGGCTCGGGAGACCCAGTACTTC.

This clonotype came up many times. The chain has TRBV7-9 and TRBJ2-5; a weak D match, TRBD2 (5 bases). CDR1 SEHNR and CDR2 FQNEAQ come from the germline V gene (reference sequence). The CDR3 has 15 residues. V lost 1 base, J lost 5 bases, and 14 bases lay in between. The CDR3 is CASSLGGFPRETQYF. The CDR3 region has the DNA TGTGCCAGCAGCTTAGGCGGGTTCCCGCGGGAGACCCAGTACTTC. The full variable domain, in which reference TRBV7-9 and TRBJ2-5 provide the parts outside the CDR3, is DTGVSQNPRHKITKRGQNVTFRCDPISEHNRLYWYRQTLGQGPEFLTYFQNEAQLEKSRLLSDRFSAERPKGSFSTLEIQRTEQGDSAMYLCASSLGGFPRETQYFGPGTRLLVL.

This clonotype was found many times. The chain has TRBV20-1 and TRBJ2-7, with TRBD2 as a possible D gene (6 bases). The V end lost 1 base, the J end lost 0 bases, and 13 bases lay between the germline ends. The germline CDR1 and CDR2 sequences are DFQATT and SNEGSKA (reference sequence). This CDR3 has 15 residues. The CDR3 DNA follows: TGCAGTGCTAGAGTCTGGAGGGAGGCCTCCTACGAGCAGTACTTC. Its protein is CSARVWREASYEQYF.

Ten or more counts support this clonotype. The rearrangement uses TRBV24-1 and TRBJ2-7, with a possible D match to TRBD2 (5 bases). The CDR3 is made up of 20 amino acids. Germline CDR1 reads KGHDR; CDR2 reads SFDVKD. V lost 0 bases and J 3 bases, leaving 26 bases between the germline ends. CDR3 coding DNA: TGTGCCACCAGTGATTTGCCCCAACGCAGTAGGCCTACTAGGGACTACGAGCAGTACTTC. Protein product: CATSDLPQRSRPTRDYEQYF.

This clonotype has ten or more counts. V and J are TRBV19 and TRBJ1-1; D unresolved. Looked up from germline, CDR1 is LNHDA and CDR2 is SQIVND (reference sequence). V was clipped by 7 bases and J by 3 bases, with 21 bases between them. This CDR3 is built from 16 residues. CDR3 residues: CASIIRSRGSHTEAFF. CDR3 in DNA: TGTGCCAGTATCATCAGGTCGCGAGGATCGCACACTGAAGCTTTCTTT.

The chain joins TRBV29-1 to TRBJ2-1; D is uncertain. Trimming stripped 5 bases from V and 7 bases from J, with 6 bases between. Per germline, CDR1 SQVTM and CDR2 ANQGSEA. This CDR3 contains 10 residues. CDR3 sequence: CSVQRNEQFF. As DNA, the CDR3 is TGCAGCGTTCAGAGGAATGAGCAGTTCTTC.

This clonotype was observed at least ten times. The chain links TRBV20-1 to TRBJ1-2, with D hard to call. Trimming shortened V by 1 base and J by 5 bases, and 5 bases separated the two germline ends. CDR1 is DFQATT and CDR2 is SNEGSKA in the germline V gene (reference sequence). There are 11 residues in the CDR3. The CDR3 region is CSARGVYGYTF. CDR3 coding DNA: TGCAGTGCTAGAGGGGTTTATGGCTACACCTTC.

This clonotype occurred a few times. V and J are TRBV3-1 and TRBJ1-6; D gene ambiguous. Germline lookup yields CDR1 LGHDT and CDR2 YNNKEL (reference sequence). The CDR3 is 15 residues long. Trimming removed 1 base from V and 0 bases from J, with 4 bases in between. The CDR3 here is CASSQVSSYNSPLHF. The DNA for the CDR3 is TGTGCCAGCAGCCAAGTAAGCTCCTATAATTCACCCCTCCACTTT.

The genes are TRBV5-1 and TRBJ1-1; D gene unclear. V was trimmed by 1 base and J by 4 bases, leaving 14 bases between them. Germline V gene lookup returns CDR1 SGHRS and CDR2 YFSETQ. This CDR3 comprises 15 residues. The CDR3 reads CASSLFWLEGTEAFF. For the CDR3, the DNA is TGCGCCAGCAGCTTGTTCTGGCTAGAGGGCACTGAAGCTTTCTTT.

This clonotype was picked up a small number of times. The V gene is TRBV7-2, the J gene TRBJ2-3; a possible D gene is TRBD2 (6 bases). The V gene's germline CDR1 is SGHTA and CDR2 FQGNSA. CDR3 size: 16 residues. The V end was cut by 8 bases, the J end by 2 bases, with 20 bases between. The CDR3 DNA reads TGTGCCAGCCGACAAGGGACGGCGGGAAACACAGATACGCAGTATTTT. Its protein product is CASRQGTAGNTDTQYF. Full variable domain (missing parts from reference TRBV7-2 and TRBJ2-3): GAGVSQSPSNKVTEKGKDVELRCDPISGHTALYWYRQSLGQGLEFLIYFQGNSAPDKSGLPSDRFSAERTGGSVSTLTIQRTQQEDSAVYLCASRQGTAGNTDTQYFGPGTRLTVL.

The chain recombines TRBV5-5 with TRBJ2-7; 10 nucleotides line up with TRBD2. Losses at the gene ends were 4 bases for V and 2 bases for J; bases not matched to a gene: 6. CDR1 is SGHKS and CDR2 is YYEKEE in the germline V gene (reference sequence). The CDR3 totals 15 residues. CDR3 region: CASSPSGGAAYEQYV. Written as DNA, the CDR3 is TGTGCCAGCAGCCCCAGCGGGGGGGCGGCCTACGAGCAGTACGTC.

About this clonotype itself: Its ends do not fully match the called genes, so a read error is possible. This chain uses TRBV5-6 with TRBJ1-1; D unclear. Germline V gene lookup returns CDR1 SGHDT and CDR2 YYEEEE. This CDR3 spans 15 amino acids. The chain's CDR3 is CASIASGILNTGAFF. CDR3 in DNA: TGTGCCAGCATCGCGTCGGGGATATTGAACACTGGAGCTTTCTTT.

The rearrangement joins TRBV12-3 or TRBV12-4 to TRBJ2-1; weak D call: TRBD1 (6 bases). The CDR3 spans 13 residues. Trimming removed 8 bases at V and 10 bases at J, with 18 bases between. CDR3 sequence (DNA): TGTGCCAGCCGGAGACGGACAGACCGGGAGCAGTTCTTC. Protein product: CASRRRTDREQFF.

This chain uses TRBV19 with TRBJ2-7; TRBD2 aligns across 12 bases. V shed 1 base, J shed 2 bases, and the junction held 0 bases outside the gene matches. Looked up from germline, CDR1 is LNHDA and CDR2 is SQIVND (reference sequence). CDR3 size: 15 residues. The CDR3 DNA follows: TGTGCCAGTAGTATAGGACTAGCGGGGGCCTACGAGCAGTACTTC. It specifies CASSIGLAGAYEQYF.